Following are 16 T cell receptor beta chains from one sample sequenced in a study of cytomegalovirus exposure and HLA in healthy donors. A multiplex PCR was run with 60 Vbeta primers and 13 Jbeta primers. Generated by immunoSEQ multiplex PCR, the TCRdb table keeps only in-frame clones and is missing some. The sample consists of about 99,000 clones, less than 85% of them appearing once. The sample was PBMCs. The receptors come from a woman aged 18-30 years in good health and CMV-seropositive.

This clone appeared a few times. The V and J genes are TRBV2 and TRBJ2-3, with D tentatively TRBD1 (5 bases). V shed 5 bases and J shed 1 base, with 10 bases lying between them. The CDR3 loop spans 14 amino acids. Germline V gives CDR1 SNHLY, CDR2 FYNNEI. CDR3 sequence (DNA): TGTGCCAGCAGTAATGAAGGGGGCACAGATACGCAGTATTTT. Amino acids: CASSNEGGTDTQYF. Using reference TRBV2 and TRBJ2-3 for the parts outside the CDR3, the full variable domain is EPEVTQTPSHQVTQMGQEVILRCVPISNHLYFYWYRQILGQKVEFLVSFYNNEISEKSEIFDDQFSVERPDGSNFTLKIRSTKLEDSAMYFCASSNEGGTDTQYFGPGTRLTVL.

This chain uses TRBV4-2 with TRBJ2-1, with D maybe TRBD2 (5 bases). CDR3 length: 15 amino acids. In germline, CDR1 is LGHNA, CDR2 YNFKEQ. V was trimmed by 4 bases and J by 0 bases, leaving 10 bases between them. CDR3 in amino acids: CASSPSDSSYNEQFF. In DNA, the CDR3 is TGTGCCAGCAGCCCCTCGGACTCCTCCTACAATGAGCAGTTCTTC.

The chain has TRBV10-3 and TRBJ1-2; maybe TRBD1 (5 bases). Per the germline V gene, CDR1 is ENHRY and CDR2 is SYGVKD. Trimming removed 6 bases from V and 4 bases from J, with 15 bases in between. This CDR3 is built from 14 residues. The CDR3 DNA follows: TGTGCCATCAGCCCCGGCAGGGAGGGCTATGGCTACACCTTC. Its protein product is CAISPGREGYGYTF.

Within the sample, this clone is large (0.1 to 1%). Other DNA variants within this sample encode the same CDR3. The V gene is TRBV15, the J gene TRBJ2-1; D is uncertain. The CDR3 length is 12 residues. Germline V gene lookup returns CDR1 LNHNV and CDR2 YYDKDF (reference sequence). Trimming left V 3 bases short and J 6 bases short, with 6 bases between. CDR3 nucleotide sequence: TGTGCCACCAGCAGGGCCGTCAATGAGCAGTTCTTC. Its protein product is CATSRAVNEQFF.

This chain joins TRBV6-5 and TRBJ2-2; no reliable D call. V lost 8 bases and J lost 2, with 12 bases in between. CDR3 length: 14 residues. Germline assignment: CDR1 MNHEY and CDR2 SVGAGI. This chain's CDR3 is CASSYYSNTGELFF. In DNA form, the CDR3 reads TGTGCCAGCTCATATTACAGCAACACCGGGGAGCTGTTTTTT.

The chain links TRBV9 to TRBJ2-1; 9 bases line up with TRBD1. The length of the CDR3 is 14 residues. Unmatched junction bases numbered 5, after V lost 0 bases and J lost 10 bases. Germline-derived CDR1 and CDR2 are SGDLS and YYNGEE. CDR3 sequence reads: CASSVGTGDVEQFF. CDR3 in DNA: TGTGCCAGCAGCGTAGGGACAGGGGACGTGGAGCAGTTCTTC.

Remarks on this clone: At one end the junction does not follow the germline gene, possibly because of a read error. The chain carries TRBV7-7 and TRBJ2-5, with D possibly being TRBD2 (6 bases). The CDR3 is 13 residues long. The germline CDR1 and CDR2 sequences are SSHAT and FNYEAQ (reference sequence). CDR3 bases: TGTGCTAGCAGTCGGGGGAATCGGGAGACCCAGTACTTC. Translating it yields CASSRGNRETQYF.

The CDR3 sequence is CASSLGTGNYGYTF. The CDR3 DNA is TGTGCCAGCAGTTTAGGGACAGGAAACTATGGCTACACCTTC. V and J are TRBV28 and TRBJ1-2; 8 bases agree with TRBD1. The CDR3 has 14 amino acids. Germline CDR1 reads MDHEN; CDR2 reads SYDVKM. J gave up 2 bases and V 2 bases, and 1 base lay outside the gene matches.

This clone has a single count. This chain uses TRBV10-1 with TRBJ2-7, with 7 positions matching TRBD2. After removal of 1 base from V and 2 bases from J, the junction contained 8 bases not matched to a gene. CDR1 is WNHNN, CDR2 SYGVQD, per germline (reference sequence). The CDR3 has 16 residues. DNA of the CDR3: TGCGCCAGCAGTGAGTACCGGACCCGGGAGGCCTACGAGCAGTACTTC. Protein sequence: CASSEYRTREAYEQYF.

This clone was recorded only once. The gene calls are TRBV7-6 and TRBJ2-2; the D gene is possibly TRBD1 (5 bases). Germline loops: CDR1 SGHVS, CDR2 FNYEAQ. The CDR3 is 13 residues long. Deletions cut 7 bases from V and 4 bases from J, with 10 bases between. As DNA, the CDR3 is TGTGCCAGCATTGGGGCATCCACCGGGGAGCTGTTTTTT. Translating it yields CASIGASTGELFF.

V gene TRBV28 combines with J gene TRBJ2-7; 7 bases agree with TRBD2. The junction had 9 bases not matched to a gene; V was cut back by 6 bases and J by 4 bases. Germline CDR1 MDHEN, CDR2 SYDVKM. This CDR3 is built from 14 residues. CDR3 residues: CASRDLADLYEQYF. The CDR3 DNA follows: TGTGCCAGCAGGGATCTAGCGGACCTTTACGAGCAGTACTTC.

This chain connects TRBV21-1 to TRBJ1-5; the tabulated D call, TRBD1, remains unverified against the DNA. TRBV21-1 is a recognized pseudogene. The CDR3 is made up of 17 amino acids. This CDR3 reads CASSTRATGSENQPQHF. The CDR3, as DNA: TGTGCCAGCAGCACCAGGGCCACAGGATCGGAGAATCAGCCCCAGCATTTT.

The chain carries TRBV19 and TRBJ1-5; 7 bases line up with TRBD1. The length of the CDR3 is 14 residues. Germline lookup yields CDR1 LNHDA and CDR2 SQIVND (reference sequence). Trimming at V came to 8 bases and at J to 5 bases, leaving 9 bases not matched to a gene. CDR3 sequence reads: CASVRQGSDQPQHF. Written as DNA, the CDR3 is TGTGCCAGTGTAAGACAGGGATCAGATCAGCCCCAGCATTTT.

The CDR3 DNA sequence: TGTGCCAGCAGTTACTACGGGGGTCTTAATGAAAAACTGTTTTTT. This encodes CASSYYGGLNEKLFF. The V and J genes are TRBV6-5 and TRBJ1-4; maybe TRBD1 (5 bases). CDR1 is MNHEY and CDR2 is SVGAGI in the germline V gene. The V end was cut by 1 base, the J end by 4 bases, with 10 bases between. There are 15 residues in the CDR3.

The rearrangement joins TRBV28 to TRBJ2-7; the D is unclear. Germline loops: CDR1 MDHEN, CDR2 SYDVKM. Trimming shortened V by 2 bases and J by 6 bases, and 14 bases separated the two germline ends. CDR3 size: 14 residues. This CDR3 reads CASSLDQATGEQYF. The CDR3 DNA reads TGTGCCAGCAGTTTAGATCAAGCGACGGGCGAGCAGTACTTC.

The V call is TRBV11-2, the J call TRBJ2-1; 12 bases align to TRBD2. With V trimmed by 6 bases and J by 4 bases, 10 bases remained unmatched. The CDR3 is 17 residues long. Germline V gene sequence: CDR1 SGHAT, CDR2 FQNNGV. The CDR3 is CASSQSMTSGSYNEQFF. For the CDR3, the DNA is TGTGCCAGCAGTCAATCGATGACTAGCGGGAGTTACAATGAGCAGTTCTTC.